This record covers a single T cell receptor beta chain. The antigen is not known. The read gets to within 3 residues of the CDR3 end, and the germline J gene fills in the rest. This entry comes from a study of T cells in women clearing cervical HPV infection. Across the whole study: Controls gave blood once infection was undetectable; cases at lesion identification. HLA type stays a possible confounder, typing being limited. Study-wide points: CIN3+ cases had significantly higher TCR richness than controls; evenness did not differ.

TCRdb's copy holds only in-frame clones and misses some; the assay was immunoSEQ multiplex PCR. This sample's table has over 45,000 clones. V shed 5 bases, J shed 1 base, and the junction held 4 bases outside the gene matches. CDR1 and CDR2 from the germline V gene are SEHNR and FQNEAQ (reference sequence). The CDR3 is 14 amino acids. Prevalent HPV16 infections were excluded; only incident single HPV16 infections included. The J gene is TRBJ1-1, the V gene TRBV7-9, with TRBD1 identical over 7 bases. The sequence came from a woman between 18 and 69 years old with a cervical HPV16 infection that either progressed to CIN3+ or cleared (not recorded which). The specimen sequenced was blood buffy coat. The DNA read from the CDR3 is TGTGCCAGCAGCCCGGGACAGTGGAACACTGAA. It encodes CASSPGQWNTE. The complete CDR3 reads CASSPGQWNTEAFF.